The 18 T cell receptor beta chains below were found in one sample sequenced in a study of quantifying T cell responses using KT2 cells. On the study more broadly: TCR alpha and beta constant-region primers primed reverse transcription of RNA.

Each cDNA got a UMI-containing oligo ligated at its 3' end. An equimolar mix of RC1.1 and RC1.2 primed the beta chain across TRBC1 and TRBC2. TCRdb analysed the UMI-ligation and nested PCR reads with MiXCR anew, one entry per CDR3 protein. The sample records approximately 46,000 distinct CDR3 sequences, around 10% being singletons. The sequenced sample consisted of PBMCs spiked with cells of the T cell clone KT2. These receptors were collected from a human donor.

This clonotype has at least ten counts. This chain's CDR3 is CASSYRGRGTDTQYF. In DNA, the CDR3 is TGTGCCAGCAGCTACAGGGGGCGCGGCACAGATACGCAGTATTTT. This chain connects TRBV7-9 to TRBJ2-3; 9 bases are a match to TRBD1. The CDR3 has 15 residues. V gave up 4 bases and J gave up 1 base; unmatched junction bases: 3. Germline V lookup: CDR1 SEHNR, CDR2 FQNEAQ (reference sequence).

This clonotype appeared a few times. The chain joins TRBV7-2 to TRBJ1-5; 8 nucleotides line up with TRBD1. CDR1 SGHTA and CDR2 FQGNSA come from the germline V gene. Trimming at V came to 0 bases and at J to 4 bases, leaving 5 bases not matched to a gene. CDR3 length: 16 residues. CDR3 DNA: TGTGCCAGCAGCTTAGCGATGGACAGGGATAATCAGCCCCAGCATTTT. Amino acids: CASSLAMDRDNQPQHF.

This clonotype was picked up a small number of times. The chain carries TRBV3-1 and TRBJ2-5; D uncertain. The CDR3 runs 14 residues. Trimming shortened V by 0 bases and J by 0 bases, and 5 bases separated the two germline ends. Germline V gene lookup returns CDR1 LGHDT and CDR2 YNNKEL (reference sequence). The CDR3 is CASSQDANQETQYF. CDR3 coding DNA: TGTGCCAGCAGCCAAGACGCTAACCAAGAGACCCAGTACTTC.

This clonotype has just a few counts. The CDR3 is CSVAGGGVDQPQHF. The CDR3 region has the DNA TGCAGCGTTGCCGGGGGAGGAGTAGATCAGCCCCAGCATTTT. The rearrangement uses TRBV29-1 and TRBJ1-5; tentatively, D is TRBD1 (5 bases). This CDR3 is built from 14 residues. V shed 4 bases and J shed 5 bases, with 15 bases lying between them. The germline gives CDR1 SQVTM, CDR2 ANQGSEA.

The chain combines TRBV29-1 with TRBJ1-1, with 10 bases aligning to TRBD1. V trimming: 0 bases; J trimming: 4 bases; junction bases outside the gene matches: 5. CDR3 length equals 15 residues. CDR1 SQVTM and CDR2 ANQGSEA come from the germline V gene. CDR3 nucleotides: TGCAGCGTTGAAGATCGGGGGACAGGGGTCACTGAAGCTTTCTTT. Protein: CSVEDRGTGVTEAFF.

The table lists this clonotype with many counts. This chain uses TRBV20-1 with TRBJ2-5; D is perhaps TRBD2 (6 bases). Trimming took off 5 bases at V and 2 bases at J, with 9 bases between the two ends. Germline CDR1 reads DFQATT; CDR2 reads SNEGSKA (reference sequence). CDR3 length: 12 residues. This CDR3 reads CSAGLAQETQYF. DNA of the CDR3: TGCAGTGCTGGCCTAGCGCAAGAGACCCAGTACTTC.

V gene TRBV6-5 combines with J gene TRBJ2-5; no reliable D call. Germline-derived CDR1 and CDR2 are MNHEY and SVGAGI. The germline V and J ends were trimmed by 4 bases and 2 bases, with 17 bases remaining between them. The CDR3 is made up of 16 amino acids. CDR3 DNA: TGTGCCAGCAGTTCCCCCTTCGGACGGCTTCAAGAGACCCAGTACTTC. Translated: CASSSPFGRLQETQYF.

The chain couples TRBV3-1 to TRBJ2-3, with D unresolved. V lost 4 bases and J lost 6, with 14 bases in between. The CDR3 spans 14 residues. Germline CDR1 is LGHDT and CDR2 is YNNKEL (reference sequence). The CDR3 DNA reads as TGTGCCAGCAGCCCGGGTCCTGGTGGGGATACGCAGTATTTT. Its translation: CASSPGPGGDTQYF.

This chain uses TRBV5-6 with TRBJ1-3; TRBD1 might be the D (5 bases). V dropped 0 bases and J dropped 2 bases, with 12 bases sitting between them. CDR1 is SGHDT and CDR2 is YYEEEE in the germline V gene. The CDR3 totals 16 residues. This chain's CDR3 is CASSLGAGVTGNTIYF. DNA of the CDR3: TGTGCCAGCAGCTTGGGCGCGGGGGTTACTGGAAACACCATATATTTT. The complete variable domain, with remaining parts taken from reference TRBV5-6 and TRBJ1-3, reads DAGVTQSPTHLIKTRGQQVTLRCSPKSGHDTVSWYQQALGQGPQFIFQYYEEEERQRGNFPDRFSGHQFPNYSSELNVNALLLGDSALYLCASSLGAGVTGNTIYFGEGSWLTVV.

As regards this clonotype: A much larger clone is a single base away; this may be a read error. This chain joins TRBV5-1 and TRBJ2-2; a possible D gene is TRBD2 (7 bases). The CDR3 extends over 15 amino acids. Germline V lookup: CDR1 SGHRS, CDR2 YFSETQ. The CDR3 region has the DNA TGCTCCAGCAGCTTACTCGGGGGGCCCACCGGGGAGCTGTTTTTT. This sequence encodes CSSSLLGGPTGELFF. The full variable domain, its missing parts supplied by reference TRBV5-1 and TRBJ2-2, is KAGVTQTPRYLIKTRGQQVTLSCSPISGHRSVSWYQQTPGQGLQFLFEYFSETQRNKGNFPGRFSGRQFSNSRSEMNVSTLELGDSALYLCSSSLLGGPTGELFFGEGSRLTVL.

V is TRBV10-2 and J is TRBJ2-1; D may match TRBD1 or TRBD2 (6 bases each). Germline V gene data show CDR1 as WSHSY and CDR2 as SAAADI. V gave up 5 bases and J gave up 4 bases, with 18 bases separating them. The CDR3 runs 16 residues. The CDR3 here is CASSTQEGGIYNEQFF. As DNA, the CDR3 is TGCGCCAGCAGTACCCAAGAGGGGGGAATTTACAATGAGCAGTTCTTC.

The chain is built from TRBV11-2 and TRBJ2-1; TRBD2 matches 9 bases. V lost 4 bases and J lost 0; bases outside the gene matches: 4. The CDR3 is made up of 16 amino acids. Germline-derived CDR1 and CDR2 are SGHAT and FQNNGV. CDR3 residues: CASSSLSGSSYNEQFF. The CDR3 region has the DNA TGTGCCAGCAGCTCCCTTAGCGGGAGCTCCTACAATGAGCAGTTCTTC.

In its sample, this clonotype was seen a few times. The V call is TRBV2, the J call TRBJ2-5, with D uncertain. Germline V lookup: CDR1 SNHLY, CDR2 FYNNEI. The V end lost 0 bases, the J end lost 4 bases, and 12 bases lay between the germline ends. This CDR3 is 15 amino acids long. The CDR3 reads CASSEALFSGETQYF. CDR3 bases: TGTGCCAGCAGTGAAGCGCTCTTCTCCGGAGAGACCCAGTACTTC.

V and J are TRBV25-1 and TRBJ2-5; 12 positions match TRBD1. With 3 bases clipped from V and 5 bases from J, the junction kept 10 bases outside the gene matches. Germline CDR1 is MGHDK and CDR2 is SYGVNS. This CDR3 is 17 amino acids long. CDR3 loop: CASSEDMGQGARETQYF. CDR3 in DNA: TGTGCCAGCAGTGAGGATATGGGACAGGGGGCGCGTGAGACCCAGTACTTC.

The gene calls are TRBV12-3 or TRBV12-4 and TRBJ2-1, with D perhaps matching TRBD1 (6 bases). This CDR3 region has 16 residues. V lost 4 bases and J lost 2, with 15 bases in between. The CDR3 is CASSSPRTGTYNEQFF. As DNA, the CDR3 is TGTGCCAGCAGTTCCCCCCGCACAGGGACCTACAATGAGCAGTTCTTC.

The chain joins TRBV12-3 or TRBV12-4 to TRBJ2-2; 9 bases are a match to TRBD2. J lost 0 bases, V lost 7 bases, and 12 bases had no gene match. The CDR3 extends over 18 amino acids. CDR3 sequence reads: CASTPLGLAGPNTGELFF. CDR3 DNA sequence: TGTGCCAGCACCCCTCTTGGGCTAGCGGGGCCGAACACCGGGGAGCTGTTTTTT.

This clonotype was seen repeatedly, ten times or more. The V gene is TRBV29-1, the J gene TRBJ1-1; 7 bases agree with TRBD1. The CDR3 consists of 13 residues. V shed 4 bases and J 8 bases; nucleotides not matched to a gene: 10. In germline, CDR1 is SQVTM, CDR2 ANQGSEA. The CDR3 DNA sequence: TGCAGCGTTGTATCGAGACAGGGCCTAGAAGCTTTCTTT. This translates into CSVVSRQGLEAFF.

The chain links TRBV5-4 to TRBJ1-1; TRBD1 is a possible D gene (5 bases). The CDR3 totals 14 residues. The V and J ends lost 0 bases and 4 bases respectively, with 10 bases between them. The germline gives CDR1 SGHNT, CDR2 YYREEE (reference sequence). The CDR3, as DNA: TGTGCCAGCAGCTTGGGGTCCAGGGCCACTGAAGCTTTCTTT. This codes for CASSLGSRATEAFF.